The text below deals with one T cell receptor beta chain. This clonotype has ten or more counts. There is no known antigen for this receptor. One base away there is no much larger clone; base qualities are not given. Library preparation was by RACE. The listed sequencing device is NextSeq 500. During library preparation, unique molecular identifiers were attached to individual cDNA molecules so that TCRs could be counted in a quantitative, reproducible way. For every blood RNA sample, sequencing covered both the TCR alpha and TCR beta chains. The paper's data handling went like this. A median of about 100,000 TCRs per sample was observed, with a range of about 20,000 to 750,000. The Decombinator software suite was used to annotate V, J and CDR3 in the TCR reads. To make PS versus PT1 abundance plots, every sample was subsampled to the same number of TCRs (28,000). TCRs were defined as expanded if absent before sensitization and observed at least eight times at the 2-week time point. TCRdb's own reprocessing of the public reads used fastp at Q25 and MiXCR and kept productive beta chains. Duplicate CDR3 protein sequences are folded into a single record with the most common DNA and genes. These V and J calls derive from TCRdb rather than the authors' analysis. The sample table holds tens of thousands of distinct CDR3 sequences, of which about 10% were seen once. Clones ranked in the top ten supply around 4% of the sample.

This specimen's time point label, interpreted: patch test 1, 2 weeks after DPC sensitization. What the treatment or condition label conveys for this sample: therapeutic diphenylcyclopropenone sensitization with weekly scalp DPC. Blood at each patch-test visit was drawn before the patch test was applied. Eligible patients were aged 18 to 70, diagnosed with alopecia, deemed suitable for DPC therapy, and excluded if pregnant. Total RNA was extracted from unfractionated whole blood collected in Tempus Blood RNA tubes. The data derive from a study of human T cells and chemical hapten exposure (dated by TCRdb to about 2021). At the level of the whole study: For sensitization, 2% DPC in acetone was applied to a 2 cm by 2 cm area of upper inner arm skin. Throughout the study period of 20 to 30 weeks, patients also received therapeutic DPC doses to the scalp every week. Patch tests used Finn chambers with 0.01% DPC on the upper back, scored after 6 days by International Contact Dermatitis Research Group standards. Most of the patients in the cohort were female, and the cohort covered alopecia areata with under or over 50% scalp involvement, alopecia totalis and alopecia universalis. Libraries were combined into a pool for sequencing, and differences in TCR yield between samples came mainly from small differences in library volumes within the pool. In alopecia patients, the study followed how the peripheral blood TCR repertoire changed in vivo over primary and secondary sensitization to diphenylcyclopropenone (DPC), a hapten. Patient blood was sampled pre-sensitization (week 0) and at 2, 6 and about 24 weeks after DPC sensitization. For TCR sequencing, blood came from over 25 alopecia patients at anywhere from one to four time points (pre-sensitization, 2, 6 and 24 weeks). Findings and caveats that apply to the study as a whole: Significantly more large CDR3 similarity clusters were formed by expanded TCRs than by pre-sensitization or healthy control sets, consistent with antigen-driven responses. No change with DPC sensitization was found in the number of TCRs above 1 in 1000 frequency, and no evidence of global repertoire structure alterations was found. Repeated subsampling changed both the strength of the expansion versus patch-test correlation and the threshold at which that correlation became significant. Because every patient had alopecia, a presumed autoimmune disease, the patients' immune response might differ from that of healthy individuals. Patch test score correlated positively with the number of PT1 expanded TCRs, reaching significance at thresholds 8, 16 and 32 but not at 4.

In the germline V gene, CDR1 corresponds to SGHDT and CDR2 to YYEEEE. V is clipped by 1 base and J by 0 bases, and the sequence between their germline boundaries is 8 bases long. Inclusive of the bounding cysteine and phenylalanine, the CDR3 is 15 residues long. Only the CDR3 part of the read is kept: 45 bases, read in frame from the first base. This receptor was taken from a woman aged 45-65 years with alopecia areata. Some clones in this sample may be carry-over from other donors' samples. The sequencing here drew on whole blood, taken in connection with sensitization to the hapten diphenylcyclopropenone (DPC). The chain is encoded by TRBV5-6 joined to TRBJ1-3, with TRBD1 perhaps the D gene, on 6 matching bases. The CDR3 has the sequence CASSLRGLSGNTIYF. The base sequence is TGTGCCAGCAGCTTGCGGGGGCTCTCTGGAAACACCATATATTTT.